This entry lists 21 T cell receptor beta chains sequenced from one sample in a study of T-cell memory formation after mild COVID-19. In TCRdb, the 5' RACE reads were re-called with MiXCR into one record per CDR3 protein. This sample yields 80,000 to 90,000 distinct CDR3 sequences, of which 25% are seen a single time; roughly 41% belongs to the top ten. The sequenced sample consisted of PBMCs or a T cell subset sorted from them (not recorded which). The receptors were gathered from a man aged 18 to 30 who had mild COVID-19 (a few samples of this study predate the infection). Cell type and time point are not known.

This clonotype was counted a few times. The V gene is TRBV9, the J gene TRBJ2-2; weak D call: TRBD2 (7 bases). CDR3 length equals 17 residues. Per the germline V gene, CDR1 is SGDLS and CDR2 is YYNGEE. Trimming removed 1 base from V and 6 bases from J, with 19 bases in between. In DNA, the CDR3 is TGTGCCAGCAGCGTACCCCCCCAGGGGAGGGAGGCCGGGGAGCTGTTTTTT. As protein: CASSVPPQGREAGELFF.

The table lists this clonotype with a few counts. The rearrangement joins TRBV7-2 to TRBJ1-1; D gene uncertain. Trimming cost V 0 bases and J 5 bases, with 16 bases left between them. Germline V gene data show CDR1 as SGHTA and CDR2 as FQGNSA. This CDR3 region has 16 residues. DNA of the CDR3: TGTGCCAGCAGCTTAGCGGGCCGGGTTGAGGAGACTGAAGCTTTCTTT. This gives the protein CASSLAGRVEETEAFF.

This clonotype has more than one count but fewer than ten. The genes are TRBV5-6 and TRBJ1-1; D unclear. The germline gives CDR1 SGHDT, CDR2 YYEEEE. Trimming left V 4 bases short and J 4 bases short, with 8 bases between. CDR3 length: 12 residues. CDR3 sequence reads: CASSPRGTEAFF. In nucleotides, the CDR3 is TGTGCCAGCAGCCCGCGGGGCACTGAAGCTTTCTTT.

This clonotype was found a few times. The V call is TRBV25-1, the J call TRBJ1-6; D is perhaps TRBD1 (6 bases). The germline V and J ends were trimmed by 6 bases and 9 bases, with 12 bases remaining between them. The V gene's germline CDR1 is MGHDK and CDR2 SYGVNS. The CDR3 spans 13 residues. The CDR3 bases are TGTGCCAGCAGGGCCGGGACACCTTCACCCCTCCACTTT. Protein sequence: CASRAGTPSPLHF. Looking up the rest from reference TRBV25-1 and TRBJ1-6 gives the full variable domain: EADIYQTPRYLVIGTGKKITLECSQTMGHDKMYWYQQDPGMELHLIHYSYGVNSTEKGDLSSESTVSRIRTEHFPLTLESARPSHTSQYLCASRAGTPSPLHFGNGTRLTVT.

This clonotype came up a few times. The chain couples TRBV15 to TRBJ2-3; TRBD1 agrees at 8 bases. CDR3 length: 15 residues. V lost 9 bases to trimming and J lost 3 bases; unmatched junction nucleotides: 11. Germline CDR1 LNHNV, CDR2 YYDKDF (reference sequence). The CDR3 is CATFKDRAATDTQYF. The CDR3 DNA sequence: TGTGCCACATTTAAGGACAGGGCGGCGACAGATACGCAGTATTTT.

V gene TRBV28 combines with J gene TRBJ2-5; D is undetermined. CDR1 is MDHEN, CDR2 SYDVKM, per germline. The V and J ends lost 3 bases and 3 bases respectively, with 8 bases between them. The CDR3 length is 13 residues. CDR3 protein: CASSLSEKETQYF. The CDR3 bases are TGTGCCAGCAGTTTGTCCGAAAAAGAGACCCAGTACTTC.

The CDR3 is CATHRDRGSNTEAFF. CDR3 DNA: TGTGCCACCCACCGAGACAGAGGGTCGAACACTGAAGCTTTCTTT. V and J are TRBV27 and TRBJ1-1; TRBD1 might be the D (5 bases). Germline V gene sequence: CDR1 MNHEY, CDR2 SMNVEV (reference sequence). V lost 10 bases to trimming and J lost 1 base, with 19 bases between them. The CDR3 extends over 15 amino acids.

The genes are TRBV12-3 or TRBV12-4 and TRBJ2-2; the D gene is possibly TRBD1 (6 bases). Trimming took off 7 bases at V and 2 bases at J, with 23 bases between the two ends. This CDR3 has 18 amino acids. CDR3 sequence (DNA): TGTGCCAGCACCTTCGGAGAGGGGGTCTCTTTCAACACCGGGGAGCTGTTTTTT. As protein: CASTFGEGVSFNTGELFF.

A few counts support this clonotype. V usage is TRBV7-9 and J usage is TRBJ2-7, with 12 bases lining up with TRBD2. The ends lost 3 bases at V and 0 bases at J; junction bases unmatched: 3. Germline V gene lookup returns CDR1 SEHNR and CDR2 FQNEAQ (reference sequence). This CDR3 spans 16 amino acids. The CDR3 DNA reads as TGTGCCAGCAGCTTTTTGACTAGCGGGGGCTCCTACGAGCAGTACGTC. Translating it yields CASSFLTSGGSYEQYV.

This clonotype was picked up a small number of times. The chain employs TRBV6-5 and TRBJ2-5; the match to TRBD2 covers 10 bases. This CDR3 is built from 14 residues. V lost 7 bases and J lost 4; bases outside the gene matches: 6. Germline assignment: CDR1 MNHEY and CDR2 SVGAGI. CDR3 nucleotide sequence: TGTGCCAGCACTAGCGGGGGCCGATTAGAGACCCAGTACTTC. Translation gives CASTSGGRLETQYF.

In its sample, this clonotype was seen a few times. The chain joins TRBV20-1 to TRBJ2-5; D is perhaps TRBD1 or TRBD2 (6 bases each). Germline values: CDR1 DFQATT, CDR2 SNEGSKA (reference sequence). V was shortened by 3 bases and J by 5 bases, with 16 bases between the two germline ends. This CDR3 has 14 amino acids. The CDR3 DNA reads as TGCAGTGCTAGGGGAAGGGGGGTCGAGGAGACCCAGTACTTC. Translating gives CSARGRGVEETQYF.

There are a few counts of this clonotype. The chain is built from TRBV7-3 and TRBJ1-5; unclear D gene. Between the trimmed V and J ends, which lost 1 base and 8 bases, there was a span of 9 bases. Per the germline V gene, CDR1 is SGHTA and CDR2 is FQGTGA. This CDR3 is built from 13 residues. The CDR3 nucleotides are TGTGCCAGCAGCTTAAGGGTTGGGGAGCCCCAGCATTTT. Protein product: CASSLRVGEPQHF.

This clonotype was detected only a few times. This chain uses TRBV4-2 with TRBJ2-7; the D gene is possibly TRBD2 (5 bases). Looked up from germline, CDR1 is LGHNA and CDR2 is YNFKEQ. The CDR3 extends over 14 amino acids. The V gene lost 0 bases and the J gene lost 1 base, with 7 bases spanning the gap. This CDR3 is CASSQDRTSYEQYF. CDR3 in DNA: TGTGCCAGCAGCCAAGATCGGACTTCCTACGAGCAGTACTTC.

This sequence joins TRBV7-2 and TRBJ1-6, with D possibly matching TRBD1 (5 bases). Trimming removed 6 bases at V and 8 bases at J, with 14 bases between. The CDR3 loop spans 14 amino acids. The germline CDR1 and CDR2 sequences are SGHTA and FQGNSA. CDR3 coding DNA: TGTGCCAGCAGGCTAGGGGTAGGTTATTCACCCCTCCACTTT. Translation: CASRLGVGYSPLHF.

The gene calls are TRBV4-1 and TRBJ2-7; D could derive from TRBD1 or TRBD2 (5 bases each). This CDR3 is 16 amino acids long. The germline CDR1 and CDR2 sequences are MGHRA and YSYEKL. V was trimmed by 1 base and J by 3 bases, leaving 16 bases between them. The CDR3 nucleotides read TGCGCCAGCAGCCAAGCTCCCGGGACCAACTACTACGAGCAGTACTTC. This encodes CASSQAPGTNYYEQYF.

A remark on this clonotype: At one end, the junction sequence differs from germline, possibly due to a read error. The chain has TRBV9 and TRBJ2-1; D not resolved. The CDR3 has 16 residues. Germline V CDR1 and CDR2: SGDLS, YYNGEE. CDR3 sequence: CASSGGTVRSYNGQFF. As DNA, the CDR3 is TGTGCCAGCAGCGGTGGTACCGTGCGGTCCTACAATGGGCAGTTCTTC.

With respect to this clonotype: One junction end disagrees with the germline gene, perhaps due to a read error. The rearrangement joins TRBV7-7 to TRBJ2-3, with 9 bases aligning to TRBD2. CDR3 length equals 17 residues. The germline CDR1 and CDR2 sequences are SSHAT and FNYEAQ (reference sequence). CDR3 DNA: TGTGCTAGCAGCTTCAATGGGCTAGCGGGACGCACAGATACGCAGTATTTT. This codes for CASSFNGLAGRTDTQYF.

The chain joins TRBV12-3 or TRBV12-4 to TRBJ2-5; the match to TRBD1 covers 7 bases. The CDR3 length is 15 residues. V dropped 1 base and J dropped 2; count of bases not matched to a gene: 4. The CDR3 loop reads CASSLGGQRQETQYF. The CDR3 region has the DNA TGTGCCAGCAGTTTAGGGGGACAGAGGCAAGAGACCCAGTACTTC.

This chain uses TRBV9 with TRBJ2-2; D might be TRBD1 (6 bases). Trimming shortened V by 3 bases and J by 4 bases, and 13 bases separated the two germline ends. Germline lookup yields CDR1 SGDLS and CDR2 YYNGEE. The CDR3 has 15 amino acids. This chain's CDR3 is CASSEQGIVTGELFF. CDR3 sequence (DNA): TGTGCCAGCAGCGAACAGGGAATCGTCACCGGGGAGCTGTTTTTT.

This clonotype was counted between two and nine times. The chain uses TRBV11-2 and TRBJ2-1, with TRBD2 identical over 11 bases. J gave up 9 bases and V 5 bases, and 15 bases lay outside the gene matches. The V gene's germline CDR1 is SGHAT and CDR2 FQNNGV. The CDR3 is made up of 17 amino acids. The CDR3: CASSPILAGGTYVEQFF. The CDR3, as DNA: TGTGCCAGCAGCCCCATTCTAGCGGGGGGCACCTATGTTGAGCAGTTCTTC.

The rearrangement links TRBV7-9 to TRBJ1-1, with D unresolved. The CDR3 covers 12 residues. Trimming cost V 8 bases and J 4 bases, with 11 bases left between them. Germline V CDR1 and CDR2: SEHNR, FQNEAQ (reference sequence). DNA of the CDR3: TGTGCCAGCCTGGAGGCGGGCACTGAAGCTTTCTTT. Amino acids: CASLEAGTEAFF.